This entry lists 15 T cell receptor beta chains sequenced from one sample in a study of CD8 T cells in ankylosing spondylitis. TCRdb fed the 5' RACE reads into MiXCR, producing one record per CDR3 protein. The sample consists of approximately 25,000 distinct CDR3 sequences, approximately 16% of them appearing once. Sample: blood. The receptors stem from a male donor with ankylosing spondylitis or in good health (not recorded which).

In this sample, this clonotype turned up a few times. This CDR3 is CASSLGVAFVEQFF. As DNA, the CDR3 is TGTGCCAGCAGCTTAGGGGTCGCGTTTGTCGAGCAGTTCTTC. V is TRBV11-2 and J is TRBJ2-1; no firm D call. The CDR3 is 14 residues long. V was trimmed by 1 base and J by 10 bases, leaving 14 bases between them. The V gene's germline CDR1 is SGHAT and CDR2 FQNNGV.

In this sample, this clonotype turned up many times. The chain combines TRBV12-3 or TRBV12-4 with TRBJ2-7; 8 bases align to TRBD1. V lost 1 base to trimming and J lost 7 bases; unmatched junction nucleotides: 6. The CDR3 sequence is 14 residues long. CDR3 protein: CASSLGQGAREQYF. In DNA, the CDR3 is TGTGCCAGCAGTTTAGGGCAGGGGGCACGGGAGCAGTACTTC.

This clonotype was observed at least ten times. The chain combines TRBV20-1 with TRBJ2-1; the match to TRBD2 covers 10 bases. Looked up from germline, CDR1 is DFQATT and CDR2 is SNEGSKA (reference sequence). The junction had 20 bases not matched to a gene; V was cut back by 5 bases and J by 10 bases. The CDR3 runs 17 residues. The CDR3 loop is CSARRLAGVQVTSEQFF. CDR3 nucleotides: TGCAGTGCTCGCCGGCTAGCGGGAGTACAAGTTACATCAGAGCAGTTCTTC.

The table lists this clonotype with many counts. The gene calls are TRBV12-3 or TRBV12-4 and TRBJ2-7; tentatively, D is TRBD1 (6 bases). V was shortened by 5 bases and J by 6 bases, with 11 bases between the two germline ends. The CDR3 totals 12 residues. Here the CDR3 reads CASSPGGPEQYV. As DNA, the CDR3 is TGTGCCAGCAGTCCTGGGGGCCCCGAGCAGTACGTC.

The chain recombines TRBV27 with TRBJ2-7, with no clear D. This CDR3 contains 15 residues. CDR1 is MNHEY and CDR2 is SMNVEV in the germline V gene (reference sequence). Trimming stripped 5 bases from V and 3 bases from J, with 17 bases between. CDR3 sequence: CASSHLPRPDYEQYF. The CDR3 DNA reads as TGTGCCAGCAGTCACCTCCCCAGACCGGACTACGAGCAGTACTTC.

Ten or more counts support this clonotype. The genes are TRBV7-6 and TRBJ2-7; no reliable D call. The ends were cut back, 1 base at V and 2 bases at J, with 12 bases in the middle. This CDR3 has 15 residues. CDR1 and CDR2 (germline): SGHVS, FNYEAQ. CDR3 coding DNA: TGTGCCAGCAGCTTAGGCGCCAGGTTGACCTACGAGCAGTACTTC. Translation: CASSLGARLTYEQYF.

This clonotype was counted ten times or more. The V call is TRBV5-1, the J call TRBJ2-5, with D possibly TRBD1 on 5 matching bases. The germline gives CDR1 SGHRS, CDR2 YFSETQ. Deletions cut 4 bases from V and 1 base from J, with 14 bases between. CDR3 length: 15 residues. CDR3 loop: CASSPEVRAQETQYF. CDR3 bases: TGCGCCAGCAGCCCGGAAGTCAGGGCCCAAGAGACCCAGTACTTC.

V is TRBV13 and J is TRBJ2-1, with 10 bases identical to TRBD1. The CDR3 length is 14 residues. Trimming cost V 0 bases and J 9 bases; bases outside gene matches: 2. Germline-derived CDR1 and CDR2 are PRHDT and FYEKMQ (reference sequence). The CDR3 bases are TGTGCCAGCAGCTTAGGGACAGGGGGCCTTGAGCAGTTCTTC. Its translation: CASSLGTGGLEQFF.

This clonotype was found a few times. The chain is built from TRBV12-3 or TRBV12-4 and TRBJ1-2; 7 nucleotides agree with TRBD1. V was clipped by 6 bases and J by 4 bases; unmatched bases: 11. CDR3 length: 15 residues. The CDR3 sequence: CASRTLTGQSYGYTF. In DNA, the CDR3 is TGTGCCAGCAGAACCCTTACGGGACAGAGCTATGGCTACACCTTC.

In this sample, this clonotype turned up once. An end of the junction differs from the germline gene, which may be a read error. The gene calls are TRBV11-1 and TRBJ2-3; TRBD2 matches at 7 bases. The CDR3 consists of 16 residues. CDR1 and CDR2 (germline): SGHAT, FQDESV (reference sequence). The CDR3 sequence: CVSSLRGGLAGDTQYF. The CDR3 nucleotides are TGTGTCAGCAGCTTAAGAGGCGGGTTAGCGGGAGATACGCAGTATTTT.

This clonotype showed up many times. The gene calls are TRBV6-5 and TRBJ1-3; D ambiguous. Germline V gives CDR1 MNHEY, CDR2 SVGAGI. V gave up 4 bases and J gave up 3 bases, with 1 base separating them. The CDR3 is 11 amino acids. The CDR3 loop is CASSFGNTIYF. As DNA, the CDR3 is TGTGCCAGCAGTTTTGGAAACACCATATATTTT.

This clonotype has ten or more counts. The chain couples TRBV29-1 to TRBJ1-4; perhaps TRBD1 as D (6 bases). This CDR3 spans 13 amino acids. Germline assignment: CDR1 SQVTM and CDR2 ANQGSEA. The ends were cut back, 4 bases at V and 7 bases at J, with 13 bases in the middle. The CDR3 loop is CSVAQGRPEKLFF. CDR3 nucleotides: TGCAGCGTTGCACAGGGCAGACCTGAAAAACTGTTTTTT.

Ten or more counts support this clonotype. The chain uses TRBV12-3 or TRBV12-4 and TRBJ2-1; D is tentatively TRBD1 or TRBD2 (5 bases each). The germline V and J ends were trimmed by 6 bases and 8 bases, with 17 bases remaining between them. This CDR3 is 14 amino acids long. The CDR3 reads CASSSRELGDEQFF. The CDR3 DNA reads TGTGCCAGCAGCAGCAGGGAGCTAGGAGATGAGCAGTTCTTC.

This clonotype was counted at least ten times. The V and J genes are TRBV20-1 and TRBJ2-7, with D tentatively TRBD1 or TRBD2 (5 bases each). Germline assignment: CDR1 DFQATT and CDR2 SNEGSKA (reference sequence). V was cut by 6 bases and J by 9 bases, with 12 bases left in between. CDR3 length equals 10 residues. The CDR3 loop is CSAPGPRQYV. The CDR3 DNA reads as TGCAGTGCCCCGGGACCGCGGCAGTACGTC.

The rearrangement joins TRBV20-1 to TRBJ2-1, with 10 bases that match TRBD2. Germline loops: CDR1 DFQATT, CDR2 SNEGSKA (reference sequence). The CDR3 covers 15 residues. The CDR3 sequence: CSPGVRLAGGDEQFF. The CDR3, as DNA: TGCAGCCCCGGGGTCCGGTTAGCGGGAGGTGATGAGCAGTTCTTC.